The TCR beta chain described here comes from a study of T-cell reconstitution after alpha-beta-depleted transplantation in children listed by TCRdb under 2016. As for the study more broadly: Using TCR repertoire profiling, the study quantitatively followed how T-cell immune reconstitution unfolded in children after TCRalphabeta/CD19-depleted allogeneic hematopoietic cell transplantation.

This clonotype turned up a few times. The clone's antigen remains unknown. Base qualities were left out, and no much larger clone turns up one base away. The library was generated by PCR. Instrument on record: Illumina HiSeq 2500. TCR library preparation used molecular barcoding, with unique molecular identifiers applied to normalize quantification of the TCRbeta repertoire. TCRdb cleaned the public reads at Q25 with fastp, built clones with MiXCR and kept in-frame beta chains. Each CDR3 protein appears once, grouped with its most common genes and DNA. The sample table shows 610,000 or so distinct CDR3 sequences, and about a quarter are seen once. Of the sample, under 45% is held by the ten largest clones. Taken with the paper, the label for treatment or condition translates to: allogeneic hematopoietic cell transplantation with graft depleted of TCRalphabeta T cells and CD19 B cells. The transplant recipients were children given TCRalphabeta/CD19-depleted allogeneic hematopoietic cell grafts.

Broad study findings and their caveats: In some patients, high TCRbeta diversity at day 60 was attributed to recipient T cells and intrathymic progenitors that had survived conditioning. Over subsequent months, a decline in hyperexpanded clone frequencies was noted, and after one year, T-cell counts and TCRbeta diversity were mostly ascribed to newly produced T cells. The apparently early recovery of alphabetaT-cell counts about two months after transplant reportedly depended on only several hundred rapidly expanded clones that came from non-depleted graft cells.

The sequenced sample was PBMCs, obtained before TCRalphabeta/CD19-depleted stem cell transplant. The sequence derives from a boy younger than two with Wiskott-Aldrich syndrome, due to receive a stem cell transplant.

In nucleotide form, the sequence is TGTGCCAGCAGCGACAGGGTTAACTATGGCTACACCTTC. This is translated as CASSDRVNYGYTF. Recombination connected TRBV6-6 to TRBJ1-2, with 7 central nucleotides matching TRBD1. Reading the germline V gene (reference sequence) gives CDR1 MNHNY and CDR2 SVGAGI. Including cysteine and phenylalanine, the CDR3 has 13 amino acids. The CDR3 DNA has 39 bases and is translated from base 1. For this chain, trimming is 6 bases at the V end and 1 base at the J end, and the number of junction bases without a gene match is 2.